The 10 T cell receptor beta chains reported below all come from one sample, sequenced in a study of T cells in Graves' hyperthyroidism and ophthalmopathy. The source material, RNA transcripts, was used to amplify TCR beta CDR3 regions. In the first-round RT-PCR of the TCR CDR3, the HTBI primer set was used. TCRdb redid the calling of the multiplex PCR reads with MiXCR, one entry per CDR3 protein. This table holds approximately 600,000 distinct CDR3 sequences, roughly 14% found once. Sequencing input: blood. Receptor source: a woman aged 40 to 50 with Graves' ophthalmopathy.

This clonotype was seen a few times. The chain carries TRBV4-3 and TRBJ2-7; TRBD2 is a possible D gene (6 bases). The ends were cut back, 0 bases at V and 1 base at J, with 10 bases in the middle. CDR1 and CDR2 (germline): LGHNA, YSLEER. CDR3 length equals 15 residues. The CDR3 DNA is TGCGCCAGCAGCCAAGAAAGAAGCGGGTCCTACGAGCAGTACTTC. Amino acids: CASSQERSGSYEQYF.

This clonotype showed up many times. V is TRBV20-1 and J is TRBJ1-5; D gene unclear. The CDR3 loop spans 13 amino acids. The V gene's germline CDR1 is DFQATT and CDR2 SNEGSKA (reference sequence). V lost 6 bases to trimming and J lost 0 bases, with 9 bases between them. CDR3 amino acids: CSAKDGSNQPQHF. CDR3 DNA: TGCAGTGCAAAGGACGGTAGCAATCAGCCCCAGCATTTT.

This clonotype was recorded at least ten times. The chain recombines TRBV28 with TRBJ2-7; 11 positions match TRBD1. The germline V gene has CDR1 MDHEN and CDR2 SYDVKM. The V and J ends lost 6 bases and 0 bases, in that order; junction bases with no gene match: 7. There are 16 residues in the CDR3. In DNA form, the CDR3 reads TGTGCCAGCAGGGACAGGGGGCTGGCCCTCTCCTACGAGCAGTACTTC. It encodes CASRDRGLALSYEQYF.

At least ten counts were recorded for this clonotype. The chain combines TRBV20-1 with TRBJ2-7, with 8 nucleotides matching TRBD2. Germline V lookup: CDR1 DFQATT, CDR2 SNEGSKA (reference sequence). The J segment lost 2 bases and the V segment lost 0 bases, leaving 6 bases of the junction unmatched. The CDR3 is 15 amino acids. In DNA, the CDR3 is TGCAGTGCTAGAGACCTATTAGCGGGGACCTACGAGCAGTACTTC. This codes for CSARDLLAGTYEQYF.

This clonotype has just a few counts. CDR3 protein: CASSFLASPLHF. CDR3 bases: TGTGCCAGCAGTTTCTTGGCTTCACCCCTCCACTTT. V is TRBV12-3 or TRBV12-4 and J is TRBJ1-6; D not certain. V lost 3 bases and J 9 bases, leaving 6 bases between the germline ends. This CDR3 contains 12 residues.

This clonotype was detected many times. This rearrangement joins TRBV27 to TRBJ2-7; TRBD2 might be the D (6 bases). This CDR3 has 16 residues. Germline V gene data show CDR1 as MNHEY and CDR2 as SMNVEV (reference sequence). The V end was cut by 8 bases, the J end by 0 bases, with 20 bases between. The CDR3 region is CASASPPRTNSYEQYF. In DNA, the CDR3 is TGTGCCAGCGCATCCCCTCCCAGGACTAACTCCTACGAGCAGTACTTC.

This clonotype appeared many times. The gene calls are TRBV20-1 and TRBJ2-7, with D hard to call. The CDR3 extends over 14 amino acids. Germline loops: CDR1 DFQATT, CDR2 SNEGSKA (reference sequence). Trimming pared 2 bases from V and 1 base from J, leaving 12 bases between. The DNA of the CDR3 is TGCAGTGCTAGACCGTCTTTTCAGTCCTACGAGCAGTACTTC. It yields the protein CSARPSFQSYEQYF.

Notes on this clonotype: Mismatch with germline at one junction end may stem from a read error. J is TRBJ1-6 and V is TRBV5-1, with TRBD1 matching over 11 bases. Germline CDR1 is SGHRS and CDR2 is YFSETQ. The CDR3 length is 14 residues. The CDR3 reads CASSPGTGGDPLHF. The CDR3 DNA sequence: TGCGCTAGCAGCCCCGGGACAGGGGGGGATCCCCTCCACTTT.

The CDR3 reads CATSESGTSLQETQYF. The CDR3 DNA reads TGTGCCACCAGTGAGAGCGGGACTAGCCTCCAAGAGACCCAGTACTTC. This chain connects TRBV24-1 to TRBJ2-5; 9 nucleotides agree with TRBD2. CDR1 and CDR2 from the germline V gene are KGHDR and SFDVKD. The CDR3 has 16 residues. J was trimmed by 1 base and V by 4 bases; bases with no gene match: 6.

Ten or more counts support this clonotype. The rearrangement joins TRBV11-2 to TRBJ2-7; 8 positions agree with TRBD2. The germline gives CDR1 SGHAT, CDR2 FQNNGV. Trimming removed 4 bases from V and 1 base from J; junction bases left unmatched: 9. The CDR3 is 16 residues long. CDR3 nucleotide sequence: TGTGCCAGCAGCTCCCGGAGTAGCGGGAAATCCTACGAGCAGTACTTC. It translates to CASSSRSSGKSYEQYF.